A selection of T cell receptor beta chains follows, all from one sample in a study of cytomegalovirus exposure and HLA in healthy donors. Data came from immunoSEQ multiplex PCR; TCRdb stores just in-frame clones and leaves some out. The repertoire holds more than 110,000 clones, with about 76% as singletons. The sequencing sample was made of PBMCs. The source of these receptors is a man aged 18-30 years in good health and CMV-seronegative. Each CDR3 is given with its conserved first and last residue. D genes are given only for firm matches. Clone size is stated in some rows and not others, as once, few, many or a class when expanded.

V gene,D gene,J gene,clone size,CDR3 protein,CDR3 DNA
TRBV4-1,TRBD2,TRBJ2-7,-,CASSQDLRLAGVYEQYF,TGCGCCAGCAGCCAAGATCTCCGACTAGCGGGAGTCTACGAGCAGTACTTC
TRBV19,TRBD2,TRBJ2-7,-,CASSISGGPSYEQYF,TGTGCCAGTAGTATCAGCGGGGGGCCCTCCTACGAGCAGTACTTC
TRBV29-1,-,TRBJ2-7,-,CSVETLGSYEQYF,TGCAGCGTTGAGACTTTGGGCTCCTACGAGCAGTACTTC
TRBV7-9,-,TRBJ1-1,-,CASSFDTVNTEAFF,TGTGCCAGCAGCTTTGATACGGTGAACACTGAAGCTTTCTTT
TRBV5-6,-,TRBJ1-5,few,CASRPSFGRGNQPQHF,TGTGCCAGCAGGCCTTCCTTTGGGAGGGGGAATCAGCCCCAGCATTTT
TRBV28,-,TRBJ2-1,-,CASRTGIEQFF,TGTGCCAGCAGGACCGGGATTGAGCAGTTCTTC
TRBV7-3,TRBD1,TRBJ1-1,-,CASSSRTGNTEAFF,TGTGCCAGCAGCTCTCGGACAGGAAACACTGAAGCTTTCTTT
TRBV19,-,TRBJ2-7,-,CASRDAGKDSYEQYF,TGTGCCAGTAGGGACGCAGGGAAAGACTCCTACGAGCAGTACTTC
TRBV11-2,-,TRBJ1-1,-,CASSFSVNTEAFF,TGTGCCAGCAGCTTTAGCGTTAACACTGAAGCTTTCTTT
TRBV7-8,TRBD2,TRBJ2-5,few,CASSTAGSGGAWETQYF,TGTGCCAGCAGCACAGCGGGCAGCGGGGGGGCTTGGGAGACCCAGTACTTC
TRBV5-1,TRBD2,TRBJ2-1,-,CASSLAGLAVINEQFF,TGCGCCAGCAGCTTGGCCGGGCTAGCGGTTATCAATGAGCAGTTCTTC
TRBV19,-,TRBJ1-1,-,CASRVGVGPSNTEAFF,TGTGCCAGTAGGGTCGGGGTCGGCCCCTCGAACACTGAAGCTTTCTTT
TRBV7-9,TRBD1,TRBJ1-2,-,CASSLTQGVNYGYTF,TGTGCCAGCAGCTTAACACAGGGGGTTAACTATGGCTACACCTTC
TRBV30,-,TRBJ2-7,-,CAWEPRETSYEQYF,TGTGCCTGGGAACCAAGGGAGACCTCCTACGAGCAGTACTTC
TRBV5-1,TRBD2,TRBJ2-5,-,CASSFSIGTSEETQYF,TGCGCCAGCAGCTTCTCCATTGGGACTAGCGAAGAGACCCAGTACTTC
TRBV13,TRBD1,TRBJ2-2,-,CASSLAPATGPRTGELFF,TGTGCCAGCAGCTTAGCGCCAGCGACAGGGCCGAGGACCGGGGAGCTGTTTTTT
TRBV2,-,TRBJ1-1,-,CASSEDGGGVAFF,TGTGCCAGCAGTGAAGATGGGGGGGGAGTGGCTTTCTTT
TRBV18,TRBD1,TRBJ1-2,-,CASSIDRANYGYTF,TGTGCCAGCTCAATAGACAGGGCTAACTATGGCTACACCTTC
TRBV5-1,-,TRBJ1-5,few,CASSLARASNQPQHF,TGCGCCAGCAGCTTAGCCCGAGCTAGCAATCAGCCCCAGCATTTT
TRBV7-9,TRBD2,TRBJ2-1,once,CASSLGTSGGDYEQFF,TGTGCCAGCAGCTTAGGGACTAGCGGGGGTGATTATGAGCAGTTCTTC
TRBV2,TRBD1,TRBJ1-1,-,CASSKRWTGQNTEAFF,TGTGCCAGCAGTAAAAGATGGACAGGACAGAACACTGAAGCTTTCTTT
TRBV6-5,TRBD1,TRBJ1-4,-,CASTDGTGSEKLFF,TGTGCCAGCACCGACGGGACAGGGAGTGAAAAACTGTTTTTT
TRBV29-1,-,TRBJ2-7,-,CSVAGQGRWREQYF,TGCAGCGTTGCCGGGCAGGGGCGATGGAGGGAGCAGTACTTC
TRBV27,TRBD2,TRBJ2-7,-,CASSSGLLNEQYF,TGTGCCAGCAGTTCGGGACTACTAAACGAGCAGTACTTC
TRBV7-8,-,TRBJ2-4,-,CASSFHANRGGNIQYF,TGTGCCAGCAGCTTCCATGCGAACCGAGGAGGAAACATTCAGTACTTC
TRBV25-1,TRBD2,TRBJ2-7,-,CASSGLAGDYLRVGQYF,TGTGCCAGCAGTGGTTTGGCGGGGGATTACCTACGAGTGGGGCAGTACTTC
TRBV11-1,-,TRBJ1-2,once,CASSLSRADINYGYTF,TGTGCCAGCAGCCTATCACGTGCCGACATCAACTATGGCTACACCTTC
TRBV6-5,-,TRBJ1-1,few,CASSRARLNTEAFF,TGTGCCAGCAGCCGCGCGCGCCTCAACACTGAAGCTTTCTTT